Listed below are T cell receptor beta chains from one sample, sequenced in a study of T cell responses to AZD1222 COVID-19 vaccine. Here immunoSEQ multiplex PCR was the method, and the copy in TCRdb shows in-frame clones only, minus some. The sample records over 85,000 clones, more than 90% being singletons. Specimen: peripheral blood, collected 28 days after the second AZD1222 dose. The receptors derive from an adult who received the AZD1222 COVID-19 vaccine. Each CDR3 is given with its conserved first and last residue. The D gene is left open where the match is weak. Some rows mark clone size as missing; the rest say once, few, many or name a class of expanded clone.

TRBD1	TRBV7-2	.	TRBJ2-7	CASSPGQGAGEQYF	TGTGCCAGCAGCCCGGGACAGGGGGCGGGCGAGCAGTACTTC
.	TRBV20-1	.	TRBJ2-5	CSARGGETQYF	TGCAGTGCTAGGGGCGGGGAGACCCAGTACTTC
.	TRBV7-9	.	TRBJ2-1	CASSLGLSSSYNEQFF	TGTGCCAGCAGCTTGGGACTCTCCAGCTCCTACAATGAGCAGTTCTTC
TRBD1	TRBV11-2	few	TRBJ2-1	CASRHMTGRSYNEQFF	TGTGCCAGCAGACATATGACAGGGCGGTCCTACAATGAGCAGTTCTTC
.	TRBV7-7	.	TRBJ2-2	CASSLYRAEDGELFF	TGTGCTAGCAGCTTATATCGAGCCGAGGACGGGGAGCTGTTTTTT
TRBD1	TRBV2	.	TRBJ1-1	CASNRDRGSGEAFF	TGTGCCAGCAACCGGGACAGGGGATCCGGTGAAGCTTTCTTT
.	TRBV12-2	once	TRBJ1-5	CASRLAHWARGNNQPQHF	.
TRBD2	TRBV4-2	.	TRBJ2-3	CASRAPGGLTDTQYF	TGTGCCAGCAGGGCTCCGGGGGGGCTTACAGATACGCAGTATTTT
TRBD2	TRBV3-1/TRBV3-2	.	TRBJ2-1	CASSHPLMLAGYEQFF	TGTGCCAGCAGCCACCCCCTGATGTTAGCGGGCTATGAGCAGTTCTTC
TRBD2	TRBV7-3	.	TRBJ2-5	CASSHLSGGTMETQYF	TGTGCCAGCAGCCACCTTAGCGGGGGGACGATGGAGACCCAGTACTTC
.	TRBV7-9	.	TRBJ1-2	CASSFESGGGYTF	TGTGCCAGCAGCTTCGAGTCGGGGGGTGGCTACACCTTC
.	TRBV25-1	.	TRBJ1-6	CASSRDENSYNSPLHF	TGTGCCAGCAGTAGAGACGAGAACTCCTATAATTCACCCCTCCACTTT
TRBD1	TRBV4-3	.	TRBJ1-2	CASSPGQGPSRNYGYTF	TGCGCCAGCAGCCCGGGACAGGGGCCTTCCCGAAACTATGGCTACACCTTC
.	TRBV29-1	.	TRBJ1-1	CSVQRLGTEAFF	TGCAGCGTCCAGCGGCTAGGCACTGAAGCTTTCTTT
.	TRBV6-5	.	TRBJ1-1	CASSANSAVTQAFF	TGTGCCAGCAGCGCCAACTCCGCAGTGACCCAAGCTTTCTTT
.	TRBV6-2/TRBV6-3	.	TRBJ2-7	CASSYSDEQYF	TGTGCCAGCAGTTACTCGGACGAGCAGTACTTC
TRBD1	TRBV28	.	TRBJ2-5	CASSPGTGGETQYF	TGTGCCAGCAGCCCCGGGACAGGGGGAGAGACCCAGTACTTC
.	TRBV5-6	once	TRBJ2-1	CASSQRMRVTYNEQFF	TGTGCCAGCAGCCAACGCATGAGGGTGACCTACAATGAGCAGTTCTTC
.	TRBV23-1	.	TRBJ2-2	CASSHRTCGTFDTGELFF	TGCGCCAGCAGTCATCGCACGTGCGGAACCTTTGACACCGGGGAGCTGTTTTTT
.	TRBV5-1	.	TRBJ1-2	CASTTRGVGYTF	TGCGCCAGCACAACCCGGGGCGTTGGCTACACCTTC
TRBD1	TRBV7-2	.	TRBJ2-7	CASSLATPGGGDEQYF	TGTGCCAGCAGCTTAGCGACCCCAGGGGGCGGGGACGAGCAGTACTTC
.	TRBV10-1	.	TRBJ1-1	CASSDGMNTEAFF	TGCGCCAGCTCCGACGGGATGAACACTGAAGCTTTCTTT
TRBD1	TRBV4-1	.	TRBJ2-7	CASSHHTGDVYEQYF	TGCGCCAGCAGCCACCATACAGGGGACGTCTACGAGCAGTACTTC
.	TRBV7-6	once	TRBJ2-5	CASSLRDLNVGTQYF	TGTGCCAGCAGCTTACGGGACCTCAATGTGGGGACCCAGTACTTC
.	TRBV5-1	.	TRBJ1-1	CASSLAQNTEAFF	TGCGCCAGCAGCTTGGCGCAGAACACTGAAGCTTTCTTT
.	TRBV11-2	.	TRBJ1-1	CASSLGYREMNTEAFF	TGTGCCAGCAGCTTAGGATACAGGGAGATGAACACTGAAGCTTTCTTT
.	TRBV7-9	.	TRBJ1-4	CASSWATGDEKLFF	TGTGCCAGCAGCTGGGCGACCGGGGATGAAAAACTGTTTTTT
.	TRBV21-1	.	TRBJ1-2	CASSNLRGRGIYGYTF	TGTGCCAGCAGCAACCTTCGGGGCAGGGGGATCTATGGCTACACCTTC
.	TRBV7-9	.	TRBJ1-2	CASSLEGGYTF	TGTGCCAGCAGCTTAGAGGGTGGCTACACCTTC
TRBD2	TRBV9	once	TRBJ2-3	CASSPRLAGGQRTDTQYF	TGTGCCAGCAGCCCAAGACTAGCGGGGGGGCAAAGGACAGATACGCAGTATTTT
.	TRBV18	.	TRBJ2-1	CASSPRLEDSYNEQFF	TGTGCCAGCTCACCACGGCTTGAGGACTCCTACAATGAGCAGTTCTTC
.	TRBV11-2	.	TRBJ2-3	CASSPPVRTDTQYF	TGTGCCAGCAGCCCGCCCGTCCGCACAGATACGCAGTATTTT
.	TRBV2	.	TRBJ1-1	CATLPDSLHLEAFF	TGTGCCACGCTCCCGGACAGCCTTCACCTCGAAGCTTTCTTT
TRBD1	TRBV7-9	.	TRBJ1-2	CASSLKGARDRGYTF	TGTGCCAGCAGCTTAAAGGGGGCGCGTGACCGTGGCTACACCTTC
.	TRBV24-1	.	TRBJ2-2	CATSDPVELEGSTGELFF	TGTGCCACCAGTGACCCGGTGGAACTCGAGGGAAGCACCGGGGAGCTGTTTTTT
TRBD1	TRBV5-5	.	TRBJ1-5	CASSFSQGGPPQHF	TGTGCCAGCAGCTTTTCCCAGGGGGGTCCGCCCCAGCATTTT